This T cell receptor (beta chain) comes out of a study of regulatory T cells in long-lasting Graves disease. Study-wide findings and caveats: Persistent Graves' disease cases displayed lower TCR diversity than newly diagnosed ones.

This clonotype was detected a few times. What it binds is unknown. For TCR beta, libraries came from iRepertoire HTBI primers and Arm-PCR of CDR3 regions. TCRdb processed the multiplex PCR reads anew with MiXCR; each CDR3 protein has one entry. This table has some 500,000 distinct CDR3 sequences, about 13% appearing once. Time point: newly diagnosed GD, antithyroid drugs for less than 3 months. From PBMCs, RNA was extracted and then used to make the TCR library. The length of the CDR3 is 15 residues. The V segment lost 5 bases and the J segment 8 bases; nucleotides outside the gene matches: 13. Germline V gives CDR1 MNHNS, CDR2 SASEGT. This same sample was also taken into another study, of T cells in Graves' hyperthyroidism and ophthalmopathy. That investigation notes: Primed by the HTBI set, a first-round RT-PCR was run on the TCR CDR3. For ophthalmopathy, model prediction preceded onset by a median 6.5 months.

Sequences were derived from peripheral blood mononuclear cells (PBMCs), sampled at new diagnosis, from a patient treated with antithyroid drugs. This sequence was found in a man younger than 40 with Graves disease. This sequence joins TRBV6-1 and TRBJ1-2; 8 bases are a match to TRBD1. DNA for the CDR3: TGTGCCAGCAGTCAGGGGGCTCGGGTACGGGTCGGCTACACCTTC. Its protein is CASSQGARVRVGYTF.